This TCR beta chain appears in the sequencing data of a study of T cells in tuberculosis. The wider study: Sequenced TCRs come from CD1B-GMM tetramer-binding T cells. Study-wide results and limits: Low-affinity CD1B-GMM tetramer-binding T cells may have been missed.

Profiling relied on immunoSEQ multiplex PCR, and the TCRdb table lists in-frame clones only, not all of them. The sample lists 50,000 to 65,000 clones, roughly 88% occurring once. Cells were sorted from thawed PBMC rested overnight and stained with GMM-loaded CD1B tetramer, viability dye and anti-CD3. The CD1B tetramers carried C32 glucose monomycolate purified from Rhodococcus equi. Germline CDR1 is SGDLS and CDR2 is YYNGEE. The CDR3 consists of 15 residues. With 0 bases removed from V and 4 bases from J, the gap between germline ends came to 13 bases. The V and J genes are TRBV9 and TRBJ1-2, with D unclear. Sequenced input: CD1b-GMM tetramer-negative cells sorted from PBMCs. The clonotype comes from an adult woman with latent tuberculosis. CDR3 in amino acids: CASSVGGENFYGYTF. Written as DNA, the CDR3 is TGTGCCAGCAGCGTAGGAGGCGAAAACTTCTATGGCTACACCTTC.